The following is a TCR beta chain sequence with its context. This record comes from a study of T cell changes during pregnancy in multiple sclerosis. V lost 1 base, J lost 4 bases, and 8 bases lay in between. CDR1 SGDLS and CDR2 YYNGEE come from the germline V gene. The CDR3 is 14 residues long. Repertoires were generated with immunoSEQ multiplex PCR, while TCRdb's copy carries only in-frame clones and drops some. The top ten clones hold under 0.3% of a sample with 70,000 or so clones, around nine tenths of them seen once. This clonotype originated in a female donor with multiple sclerosis, enrolled in a pregnancy study. The sequences come from CD4+ T cells from peripheral blood mononuclear cells, collected after pregnancy. The genes are TRBV9 and TRBJ2-2; no definite D call. The CDR3 is CASSVFQATGELFF. CDR3 coding DNA: TGTGCCAGCAGCGTATTTCAGGCCACCGGGGAGCTGTTTTTT.